The 23 T cell receptor beta chains given below trace back to one sample, sequenced in a study of T cell responses to AZD1222 COVID-19 vaccine. The table came from immunoSEQ multiplex PCR; TCRdb's copy has only in-frame clones and leaves some out. This sample has about 220,000 clones, with roughly 91% found just once. Source: peripheral blood, taken on day 0 of MenACWY control vaccination. These receptor sequences come from an adult in good health.

This chain links TRBV7-3 with TRBJ1-1, with 8 positions matching TRBD1. Trimming removed 5 bases from V and 8 bases from J; junction bases left unmatched: 10. The CDR3 runs to 14 residues. Germline CDR1 SGHTA, CDR2 FQGTGA. The CDR3 loop is CASSHIGQGQEAFF. The CDR3 coding sequence is TGTGCCAGCAGCCACATTGGACAGGGACAGGAAGCTTTCTTT.

V gene TRBV5-5 combines with J gene TRBJ2-5, with 9 bases identical to TRBD2. Germline CDR1 is SGHKS and CDR2 is YYEKEE (reference sequence). Trimming cost V 3 bases and J 5 bases; bases outside gene matches: 8. The CDR3 loop spans 15 amino acids. CDR3 nucleotide sequence: TGTGCCAGCAGCTCCCTAGCGGGGTTTCAGGAGACCCAGTACTTC. This encodes CASSSLAGFQETQYF.

The chain uses TRBV4-2 and TRBJ2-1, with TRBD1 as a possible D gene (6 bases). Germline V CDR1 and CDR2: LGHNA, YNFKEQ. Between the trimmed V and J ends, which lost 1 base and 6 bases, there was a span of 16 bases. This CDR3 is 16 amino acids long. The CDR3 reads CASSQVQRDKGNEQFF. CDR3 sequence (DNA): TGTGCCAGCAGCCAAGTTCAGAGGGACAAGGGCAATGAGCAGTTCTTC.

Remarks on this clone: The same CDR3 is also encoded by other DNA sequences in this sample. This chain joins TRBV4-1 and TRBJ2-7; 7 bases map to TRBD1. In germline, CDR1 is MGHRA, CDR2 YSYEKL. The V and J ends lost 0 bases and 2 bases, in that order; junction bases with no gene match: 4. The CDR3 contains 15 residues. CDR3 sequence: CASSQDPTGTYEQYF. The CDR3, as DNA: TGCGCCAGCAGCCAAGATCCGACAGGGACCTACGAGCAGTACTTC.

The table lists this clone with a count of one. The chain recombines TRBV3-1 (or the pseudogene TRBV3-2) with TRBJ1-6; weak D call: TRBD1 (5 bases). Trimming took 2 bases from V and 8 from J, leaving 16 bases between them. Germline V gene sequence: CDR1 LGHDT, CDR2 YNNKEL (reference sequence). The CDR3 covers 16 residues. CDR3 residues: CASSQLGGGSDSPLHF. Here the CDR3 DNA reads TGTGCCAGCAGCCAACTGGGCGGGGGTTCAGATTCACCCCTCCACTTT.

The chain employs TRBV6-1 and TRBJ1-5; TRBD1 might be the D (6 bases). Looked up from germline, CDR1 is MNHNS and CDR2 is SASEGT. Trimming shortened V by 3 bases and J by 2 bases, and 17 bases separated the two germline ends. The CDR3 length is 17 residues. In nucleotides, the CDR3 is TGTGCCAGCAGTGAGGTTACAGGGAGTAGGGGCAATCAGCCCCAGCATTTT. Amino acid sequence: CASSEVTGSRGNQPQHF.

V usage is TRBV18 and J usage is TRBJ2-7; 8 bases are shared with TRBD2. V shed 4 bases and J 5 bases; nucleotides not matched to a gene: 7. Germline V gives CDR1 KGHSH, CDR2 LQKENI. This CDR3 contains 14 residues. The CDR3 protein is CASSRGREEHEQYF. The DNA of the CDR3 is TGTGCCAGCTCACGGGGGCGGGAGGAACACGAGCAGTACTTC.

V is TRBV5-4 and J is TRBJ1-6; no firm D call. The CDR3 extends over 14 amino acids. V lost 3 bases and J lost 8, with 12 bases in between. The germline V gene encodes CDR1 SGHNT and CDR2 YYREEE (reference sequence). DNA for the CDR3: TGTGCCAGCAGCTCCCGCGAACCGCATTCACCCCTCCACTTT. Translation: CASSSREPHSPLHF.

The chain recombines TRBV5-1 with TRBJ2-6; tentatively, D is TRBD2 (5 bases). CDR3 length equals 16 residues. Per germline, CDR1 SGHRS and CDR2 YFSETQ. Between the trimmed V and J ends, which lost 5 bases and 2 bases, there was a span of 14 bases. The CDR3 sequence is CASRAAGNTGANVLTF. CDR3 DNA sequence: TGCGCCAGCAGAGCCGCCGGGAACACTGGGGCCAACGTCCTGACTTTC.

The V gene is TRBV12-3 or TRBV12-4, the J gene TRBJ2-7; the D gene is possibly TRBD1 (7 bases). The germline V and J ends were trimmed by 4 bases and 2 bases, with 9 bases remaining between them. CDR3 size: 13 residues. CDR3 DNA sequence: TGTGCCAGCAGTTCAGGGGGGCCCTACGAGCAGTACTTC. Its protein product is CASSSGGPYEQYF.

The chain has TRBV6-2 or TRBV6-3 and TRBJ2-5; maybe TRBD2 (5 bases). CDR3 size: 15 residues. With 5 bases removed from V and 5 bases from J, the gap between germline ends came to 18 bases. Germline V gene sequence: CDR1 MNHEY, CDR2 SVGEGT. The CDR3 loop reads CASSVRGSPGETQYF. The CDR3, as DNA: TGTGCCAGCAGTGTACGAGGGTCTCCCGGGGAGACCCAGTACTTC.

This clone was observed a handful of times. In DNA, the CDR3 is TGTGCCAGCAGTAGACAGGGAGTAGGAGATACGCAGTATTTT. This gives the protein CASSRQGVGDTQYF. The genes are TRBV9 and TRBJ2-3; TRBD1 matches 7 bases. The CDR3 is 14 amino acids. Germline CDR1 is SGDLS and CDR2 is YYNGEE. V dropped 5 bases and J dropped 5; count of bases not matched to a gene: 8. Full variable domain (outside the CDR3, taken from reference TRBV9 and TRBJ2-3): DSGVTQTPKHLITATGQRVTLRCSPRSGDLSVYWYQQSLDQGLQFLIQYYNGEERAKGNILERFSAQQFPDLHSELNLSSLELGDSALYFCASSRQGVGDTQYFGPGTRLTVL.

The chain links TRBV5-6 to TRBJ1-6, with no clear D. Trimming left V 1 base short and J 3 bases short, with 5 bases between. CDR1 and CDR2 (germline): SGHDT, YYEEEE. The CDR3 has 14 residues. CDR3 protein: CASSLTVYNSPLHF. The CDR3 nucleotides read TGTGCCAGCAGCTTGACAGTCTATAATTCACCCCTCCACTTT.

V usage is TRBV5-6 and J usage is TRBJ1-1; D call uncertain. Germline CDR1 and CDR2: SGHDT and YYEEEE. The V end lost 3 bases, the J end lost 3 bases, and 3 bases lay between the germline ends. The CDR3 has 11 residues. The CDR3 here is CASSSYTEAFF. DNA for the CDR3: TGTGCCAGCAGCTCTTACACTGAAGCTTTCTTT.

This sequence joins TRBV7-3 and TRBJ2-2; a weak D match, TRBD2 (6 bases). V was trimmed by 5 bases and J by 5 bases, leaving 9 bases between them. Germline-derived CDR1 and CDR2 are SGHTA and FQGTGA. CDR3 length: 13 amino acids. The CDR3 reads CASSRLATGELFF. In DNA form, the CDR3 reads TGTGCCAGCAGCCGGCTAGCGACCGGGGAGCTGTTTTTT.

The chain employs TRBV6-5 and TRBJ1-1; D is undetermined. CDR1 and CDR2 (germline): MNHEY, SVGAGI. The length of the CDR3 is 10 residues. V lost 8 bases, J lost 10 bases, and 11 bases lay in between. The CDR3 DNA reads TGTGCCAGCGTGGGGTCTCGAGCTTTCTTT. It encodes CASVGSRAFF.

The chain combines TRBV18 with TRBJ2-3; 7 positions match TRBD2. CDR3 length equals 15 residues. Germline assignment: CDR1 KGHSH and CDR2 LQKENI. The J segment lost 4 bases and the V segment lost 0 bases, leaving 4 bases of the junction unmatched. The chain's CDR3 is CASSPPGGRADTQYF. The CDR3 nucleotides are TGTGCCAGCTCACCACCCGGGGGGAGAGCAGATACGCAGTATTTT.

V usage is TRBV18 and J usage is TRBJ1-2, with D uncertain. This CDR3 region has 14 residues. The germline V gene encodes CDR1 KGHSH and CDR2 LQKENI. Trimming removed 2 bases from V and 4 bases from J, with 11 bases in between. CDR3 region: CASSPGVGPYGYTF. Written as DNA, the CDR3 is TGTGCCAGCTCACCAGGGGTAGGGCCCTATGGCTACACCTTC.

This chain connects TRBV30 to TRBJ1-2; D is ambiguous. The V gene's germline CDR1 is GTSNPN and CDR2 SVGIG (reference sequence). V was trimmed by 4 bases and J by 8 bases, leaving 20 bases between them. The CDR3 runs to 14 residues. The DNA for the CDR3 is TGTGCCTGGATTTGGGGTCCCGGGCGAAGCGGCTACACCTTC. Its translation is CAWIWGPGRSGYTF.

The chain uses TRBV11-1 and TRBJ1-1; the D gene is possibly TRBD1 (5 bases). Trimming stripped 5 bases from V and 1 base from J, with 11 bases between. Germline CDR1 reads SGHAT; CDR2 reads FQDESV (reference sequence). CDR3 length equals 14 residues. CDR3 region: CASSTGTGNTEAFF. CDR3 DNA: TGTGCCAGCAGCACTGGGACGGGGAACACTGAAGCTTTCTTT.

The V and J genes are TRBV4-2 and TRBJ2-2; D perhaps matches TRBD2 (6 bases). Trimming removed 4 bases at V and 7 bases at J, with 19 bases between. The CDR3 totals 16 residues. The germline V gene has CDR1 LGHNA and CDR2 YNFKEQ. Written as DNA, the CDR3 is TGTGCCAGCAGCCTCTCCCAAGGAGGGAACGGCGGGGAGCTGTTTTTT. It translates to CASSLSQGGNGGELFF.

The genes are TRBV30 and TRBJ2-2; possible D gene TRBD1, 5 bases. Looked up from germline, CDR1 is GTSNPN and CDR2 is SVGIG (reference sequence). CDR3 length: 15 amino acids. Trimming took off 8 bases at V and 0 bases at J, with 16 bases between the two ends. The CDR3 DNA reads TGTGCCGGTGGGAACAGGCGAACGAACACCGGGGAGCTGTTTTTT. It codes for CAGGNRRTNTGELFF.

The gene calls are TRBV3-1 (or the pseudogene TRBV3-2) and TRBJ2-5, with TRBD2 identical over 8 bases. Germline V CDR1 and CDR2: LGHDT, YNNKEL (reference sequence). The J segment lost 2 bases and the V segment lost 7 bases, leaving 15 bases of the junction unmatched. The CDR3 extends over 17 amino acids. The CDR3 DNA sequence: TGTGCCAGCACCCTCGGGGGAGCGGGGGCCTCACAAGAGACCCAGTACTTC. Amino acids: CASTLGGAGASQETQYF.